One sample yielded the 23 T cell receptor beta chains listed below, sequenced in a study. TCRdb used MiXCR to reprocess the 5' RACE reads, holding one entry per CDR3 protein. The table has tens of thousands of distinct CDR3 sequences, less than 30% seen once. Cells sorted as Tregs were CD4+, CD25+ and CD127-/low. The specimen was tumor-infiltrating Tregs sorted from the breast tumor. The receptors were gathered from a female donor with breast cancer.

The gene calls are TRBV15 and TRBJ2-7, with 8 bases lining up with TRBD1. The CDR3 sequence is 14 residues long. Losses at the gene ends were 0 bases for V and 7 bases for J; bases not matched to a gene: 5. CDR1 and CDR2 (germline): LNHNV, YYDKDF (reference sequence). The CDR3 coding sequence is TGTGCCACCAGCAGAGAGACAGGGGATAGTGAGCAGTACTTC. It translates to CATSRETGDSEQYF.

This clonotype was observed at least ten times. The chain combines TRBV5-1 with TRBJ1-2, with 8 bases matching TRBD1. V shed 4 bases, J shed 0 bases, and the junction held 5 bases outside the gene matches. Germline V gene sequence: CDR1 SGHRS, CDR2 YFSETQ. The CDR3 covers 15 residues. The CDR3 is CASSGGQVTNYGYTF. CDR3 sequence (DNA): TGCGCCAGCAGCGGGGGACAGGTGACTAACTATGGCTACACCTTC.

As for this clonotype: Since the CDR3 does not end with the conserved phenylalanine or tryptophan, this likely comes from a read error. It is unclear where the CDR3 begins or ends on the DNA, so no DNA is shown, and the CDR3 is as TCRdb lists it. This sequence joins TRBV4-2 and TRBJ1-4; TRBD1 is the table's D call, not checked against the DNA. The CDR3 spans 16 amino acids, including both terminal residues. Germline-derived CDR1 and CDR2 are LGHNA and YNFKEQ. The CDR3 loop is CASSQDSEGRNEKPFL.

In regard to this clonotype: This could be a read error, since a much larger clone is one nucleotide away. CDR3 nucleotide sequence: TGTGCCAGCAGTCGTTTCGGGGGTGGCTACACCTTC. Its protein is CASSRFGGGYTF. The chain is built from TRBV7-2 and TRBJ1-2, with D possibly TRBD1 on 5 matching bases. The germline CDR1 and CDR2 sequences are SGHTA and FQGNSA. This CDR3 spans 12 amino acids. V was pared by 6 bases and J by 7 bases, with 12 bases between.

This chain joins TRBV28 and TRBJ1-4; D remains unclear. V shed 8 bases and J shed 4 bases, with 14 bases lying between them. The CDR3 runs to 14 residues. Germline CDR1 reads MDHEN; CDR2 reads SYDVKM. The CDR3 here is CASGEGRINEKLFF. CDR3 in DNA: TGTGCCAGCGGGGAGGGTAGGATTAATGAAAAACTGTTTTTT.

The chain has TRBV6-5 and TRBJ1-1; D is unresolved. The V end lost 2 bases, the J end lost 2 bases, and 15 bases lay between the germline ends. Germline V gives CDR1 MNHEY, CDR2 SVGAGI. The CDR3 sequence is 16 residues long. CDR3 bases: TGTGCCAGCAGTTACCTACGATTAGGGCTAAACACTGAAGCTTTCTTT. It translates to CASSYLRLGLNTEAFF.

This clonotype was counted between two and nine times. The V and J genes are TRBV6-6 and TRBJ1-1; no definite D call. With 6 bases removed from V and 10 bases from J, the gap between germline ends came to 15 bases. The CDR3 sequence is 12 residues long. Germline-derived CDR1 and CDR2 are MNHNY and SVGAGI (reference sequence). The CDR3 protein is CASSPPARRAFF. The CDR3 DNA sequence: TGTGCCAGCAGCCCCCCAGCGCGTCGAGCTTTCTTT.

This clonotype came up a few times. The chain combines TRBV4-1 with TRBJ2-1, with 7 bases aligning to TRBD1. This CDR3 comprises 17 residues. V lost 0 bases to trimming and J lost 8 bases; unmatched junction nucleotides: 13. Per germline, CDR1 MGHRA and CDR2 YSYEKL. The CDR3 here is CASSQDQLRTGSDEQFF. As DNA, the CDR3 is TGCGCCAGCAGCCAAGACCAACTACGGACAGGCAGCGATGAGCAGTTCTTC.

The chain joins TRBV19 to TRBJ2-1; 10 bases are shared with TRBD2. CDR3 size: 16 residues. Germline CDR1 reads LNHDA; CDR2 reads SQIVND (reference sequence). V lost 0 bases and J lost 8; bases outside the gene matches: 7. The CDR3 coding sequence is TGTGCCAGTAGTATAGAGACAGCGGGAGGGCTCGATGAGCAGTTCTTC. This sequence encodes CASSIETAGGLDEQFF.

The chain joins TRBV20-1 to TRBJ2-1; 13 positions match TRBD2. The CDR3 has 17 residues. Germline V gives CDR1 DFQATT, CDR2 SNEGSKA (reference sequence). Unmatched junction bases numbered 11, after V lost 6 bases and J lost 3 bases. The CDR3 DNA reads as TGCAGTGCCAAGACTAGCGGGGGGCAATACAACTACAATGAGCAGTTCTTC. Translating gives CSAKTSGGQYNYNEQFF.

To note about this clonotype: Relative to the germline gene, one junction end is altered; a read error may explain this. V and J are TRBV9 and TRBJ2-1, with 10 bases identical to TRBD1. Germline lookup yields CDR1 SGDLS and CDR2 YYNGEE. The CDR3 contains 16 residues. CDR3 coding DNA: TGTGCCAGCGGCGTAGAAGGGACAGGGGTTTACAATGAGCAGTTCTTC. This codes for CASGVEGTGVYNEQFF.

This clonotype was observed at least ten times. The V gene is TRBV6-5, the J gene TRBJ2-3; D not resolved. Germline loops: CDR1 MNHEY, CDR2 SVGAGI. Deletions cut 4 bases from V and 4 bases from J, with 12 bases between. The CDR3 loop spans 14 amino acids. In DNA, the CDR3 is TGTGCCAGCAGTTCCCCAAAGACTTCAGATACGCAGTATTTT. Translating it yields CASSSPKTSDTQYF.

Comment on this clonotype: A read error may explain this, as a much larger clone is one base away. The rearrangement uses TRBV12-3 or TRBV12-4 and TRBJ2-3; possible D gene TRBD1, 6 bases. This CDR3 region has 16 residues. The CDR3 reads CASSLRQVGLTDMQYF. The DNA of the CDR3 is TGTGCCAGCAGTCTTAGACAGGTTGGACTCACAGATATGCAGTATTTT.

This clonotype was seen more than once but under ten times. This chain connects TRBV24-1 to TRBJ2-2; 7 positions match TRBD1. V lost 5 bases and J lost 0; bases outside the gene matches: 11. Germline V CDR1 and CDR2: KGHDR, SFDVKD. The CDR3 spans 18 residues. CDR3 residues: CATSGAFEGGANTGELFF. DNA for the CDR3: TGTGCCACCAGTGGTGCCTTTGAAGGGGGCGCGAACACCGGGGAGCTGTTTTTT.

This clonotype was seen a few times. Here the CDR3 reads CASSSQRTSGEETQYF. The CDR3 DNA is TGTGCCAGCAGCTCGCAAAGGACTAGCGGGGAAGAGACCCAGTACTTC. This rearrangement joins TRBV7-6 to TRBJ2-5; TRBD2 matches 12 bases. This CDR3 has 16 residues. V was clipped by 4 bases and J by 3 bases; unmatched bases: 6. Germline V gene data show CDR1 as SGHVS and CDR2 as FNYEAQ.

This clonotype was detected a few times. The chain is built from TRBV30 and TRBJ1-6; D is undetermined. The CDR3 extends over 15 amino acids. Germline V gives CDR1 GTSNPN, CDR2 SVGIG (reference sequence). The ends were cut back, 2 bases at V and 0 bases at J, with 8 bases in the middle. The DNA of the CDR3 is TGTGCCTGGAGTACGGTGAGCTCCTATAATTCACCCCTCCACTTT. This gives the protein CAWSTVSSYNSPLHF. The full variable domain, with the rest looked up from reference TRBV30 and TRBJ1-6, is SQTIHQWPATLVQPVGSPLSLECTVEGTSNPNLYWYRQAAGRGLQLLFYSVGIGQISSEVPQNLSASRPQDRQFILSSKKLLLSDSGFYLCAWSTVSSYNSPLHFGNGTRLTVT.

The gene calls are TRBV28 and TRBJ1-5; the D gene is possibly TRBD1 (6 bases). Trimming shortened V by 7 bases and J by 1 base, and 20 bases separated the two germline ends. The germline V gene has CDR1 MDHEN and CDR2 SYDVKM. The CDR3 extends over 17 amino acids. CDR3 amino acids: CASIQGGLTGSNQPQHF. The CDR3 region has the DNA TGTGCCAGCATTCAAGGGGGGCTGACTGGGAGCAATCAGCCCCAGCATTTT. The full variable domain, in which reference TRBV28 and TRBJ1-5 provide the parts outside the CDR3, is DVKVTQSSRYLVKRTGEKVFLECVQDMDHENMFWYRQDPGLGLRLIYFSYDVKMKEKGDIPEGYSVSREKKERFSLILESASTNQTSMYLCASIQGGLTGSNQPQHFGDGTRLSIL.

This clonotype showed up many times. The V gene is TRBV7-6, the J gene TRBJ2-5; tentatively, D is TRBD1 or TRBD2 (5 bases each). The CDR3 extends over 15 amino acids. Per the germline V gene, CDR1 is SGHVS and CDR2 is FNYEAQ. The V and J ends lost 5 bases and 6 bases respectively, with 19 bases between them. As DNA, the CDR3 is TGTGCCAGCAGCCCGGTTGTGGGGGATGGGAAGACCCAGTACTTC. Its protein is CASSPVVGDGKTQYF.

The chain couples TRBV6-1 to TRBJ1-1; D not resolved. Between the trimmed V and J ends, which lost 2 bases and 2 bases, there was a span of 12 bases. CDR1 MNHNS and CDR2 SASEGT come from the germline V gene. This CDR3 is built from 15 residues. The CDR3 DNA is TGTGCCAGCAGTGAAAGGATATTAGGAAACACTGAAGCTTTCTTT. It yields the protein CASSERILGNTEAFF.

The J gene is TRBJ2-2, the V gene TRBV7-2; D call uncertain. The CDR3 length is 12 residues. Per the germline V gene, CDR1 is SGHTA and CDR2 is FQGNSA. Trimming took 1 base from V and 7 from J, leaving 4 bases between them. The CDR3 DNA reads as TGTGCCAGCAGCTTAGTTGTCGGGGAGCTGTTTTTT. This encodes CASSLVVGELFF.

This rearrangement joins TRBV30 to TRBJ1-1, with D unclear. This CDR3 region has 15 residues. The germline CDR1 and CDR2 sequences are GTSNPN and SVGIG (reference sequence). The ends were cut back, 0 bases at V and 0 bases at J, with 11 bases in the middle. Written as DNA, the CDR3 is TGTGCCTGGAGTGTTAGGGCAGGCATGAACACTGAAGCTTTCTTT. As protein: CAWSVRAGMNTEAFF.

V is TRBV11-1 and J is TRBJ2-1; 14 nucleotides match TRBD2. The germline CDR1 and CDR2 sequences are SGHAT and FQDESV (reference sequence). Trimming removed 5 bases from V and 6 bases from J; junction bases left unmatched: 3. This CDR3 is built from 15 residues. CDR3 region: CASSTGLAGVNEQFF. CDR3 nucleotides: TGTGCCAGCAGCACGGGACTAGCGGGAGTCAATGAGCAGTTCTTC. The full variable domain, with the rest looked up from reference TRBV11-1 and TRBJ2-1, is EAEVAQSPRYKITEKSQAVAFWCDPISGHATLYWYRQILGQGPELLVQFQDESVVDDSQLPKDRFSAERLKGVDSTLKIQPAELGDSAMYLCASSTGLAGVNEQFFGPGTRLTVL.

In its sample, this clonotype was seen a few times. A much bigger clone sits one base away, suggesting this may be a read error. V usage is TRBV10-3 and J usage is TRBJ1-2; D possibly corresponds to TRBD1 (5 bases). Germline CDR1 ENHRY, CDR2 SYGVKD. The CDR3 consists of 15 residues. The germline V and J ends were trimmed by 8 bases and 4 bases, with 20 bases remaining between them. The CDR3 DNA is TGTGCCATCCGGGTCAGCGCATCTCAGGGCTATGGCTACACCTTC. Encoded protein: CAIRVSASQGYGYTF.